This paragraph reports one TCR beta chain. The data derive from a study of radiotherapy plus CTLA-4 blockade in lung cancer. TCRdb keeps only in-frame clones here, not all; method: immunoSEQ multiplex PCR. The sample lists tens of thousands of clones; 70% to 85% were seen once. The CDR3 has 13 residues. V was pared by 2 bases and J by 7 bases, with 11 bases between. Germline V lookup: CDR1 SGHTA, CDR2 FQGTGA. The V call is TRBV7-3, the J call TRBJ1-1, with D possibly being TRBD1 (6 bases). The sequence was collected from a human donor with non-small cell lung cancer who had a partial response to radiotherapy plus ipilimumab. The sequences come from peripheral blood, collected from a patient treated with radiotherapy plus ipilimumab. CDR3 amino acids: CASSLGGASEAFF. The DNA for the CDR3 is TGTGCCAGCAGCTTAGGGGGCGCGAGTGAAGCTTTCTTT.